This passage covers 26 T cell receptor beta chains from one sample sequenced in a study of CD8 T cells in Susac syndrome. After extraction with the RNeasy kit, 0.5 to 1 ug of the RNA was reverse transcribed using random hexamers. Each CDR3 protein gets one entry after TCRdb re-called the immunoSEQ multiplex PCR reads with MiXCR. The table lists roughly 140,000 distinct CDR3 sequences, around 96% of them singletons, with 0.2% to 0.25% in the top ten. Sequencing used CD8+ T cells from PBMCs. Receptor source: a human donor with multiple sclerosis.

The rearrangement uses TRBV28 and TRBJ1-2; TRBD1 matches 7 bases. Germline values: CDR1 MDHEN, CDR2 SYDVKM. The CDR3 runs to 15 residues. Trimming removed 7 bases from V and 1 base from J; junction bases left unmatched: 9. The CDR3 region has the DNA TGTGCCAGCACCCATCGGGACAGCTTTAACTATGGCTACACCTTC. It codes for CASTHRDSFNYGYTF.

This clonotype appeared a single time. J is TRBJ1-3 and V is TRBV4-1, with unresolved D. The CDR3 is 17 amino acids. The germline V and J ends were trimmed by 0 bases and 2 bases, with 14 bases remaining between them. Germline-derived CDR1 and CDR2 are MGHRA and YSYEKL. The CDR3 here is CASSQDVSGSTGNTIYF. The CDR3 DNA reads as TGCGCCAGCAGCCAAGACGTAAGTGGGAGTACTGGAAACACCATATATTTT.

This chain connects TRBV27 to TRBJ2-7, with no clear D. Germline V CDR1 and CDR2: MNHEY, SMNVEV (reference sequence). The CDR3 contains 11 residues. This chain's CDR3 is CVSFNGYEQYF. CDR3 DNA: TGTGTCAGTTTCAATGGCTACGAGCAGTACTTC.

The V gene is TRBV19, the J gene TRBJ1-1; no clear D gene. V was clipped by 5 bases and J by 6 bases, with 22 bases between them. In germline, CDR1 is LNHDA, CDR2 SQIVND (reference sequence). CDR3 length equals 16 residues. The CDR3 nucleotides read TGTGCCAGTAGTGGTCGGTTCTCAGGAGGAGGGCCTGAAGCTTTCTTT. As protein: CASSGRFSGGGPEAFF.

The rearrangement joins TRBV5-6 to TRBJ2-5, with D unresolved. Looked up from germline, CDR1 is SGHDT and CDR2 is YYEEEE. The CDR3 has 12 amino acids. V was cut by 3 bases and J by 7 bases, with 10 bases left in between. Written as DNA, the CDR3 is TGTGCCAGCAGCTCGTGGGTGGGGACCCAGTACTTC. It specifies CASSSWVGTQYF.

The J gene is TRBJ1-1, the V gene TRBV13; D might be TRBD1 (5 bases). V gave up 4 bases and J gave up 0 bases, with 15 bases separating them. CDR3 length: 16 amino acids. CDR1 and CDR2 from the germline V gene are PRHDT and FYEKMQ (reference sequence). CDR3 DNA sequence: TGTGCCAGCAGCTCGACAGCGGGGGTGATGAACACTGAAGCTTTCTTT. It encodes CASSSTAGVMNTEAFF.

The V gene is TRBV7-9, the J gene TRBJ1-6; a weak D match, TRBD1 (6 bases). This CDR3 region has 16 residues. The V and J ends lost 5 bases and 2 bases respectively, with 13 bases between them. Germline loops: CDR1 SEHNR, CDR2 FQNEAQ (reference sequence). For the CDR3, the DNA is TGTGCCAGCAGCCCCTCGGGGGCTACCTATAATTCACCCCTCCACTTT. Its protein product is CASSPSGATYNSPLHF.

This chain links TRBV19 with TRBJ1-5; possibly TRBD1 for D (5 bases). Trimming took off 4 bases at V and 6 bases at J, with 16 bases between the two ends. This CDR3 spans 15 amino acids. The germline gives CDR1 LNHDA, CDR2 SQIVND (reference sequence). The CDR3 sequence is CASSRLRDGPQPQHF. CDR3 DNA sequence: TGTGCCAGTAGTAGGTTAAGGGACGGTCCTCAGCCCCAGCATTTT.

This chain uses TRBV29-1 with TRBJ1-2, with a weak D call TRBD1 (5 bases). Germline V gene data show CDR1 as SQVTM and CDR2 as ANQGSEA. This CDR3 has 12 residues. V was shortened by 5 bases and J by 5 bases, with 12 bases between the two germline ends. The CDR3 nucleotides read TGCAGCGTTCCCCAGGGTTCGTATGGCTACACCTTC. Protein: CSVPQGSYGYTF.

The genes are TRBV15 and TRBJ2-7, with D possibly called TRBD1 or TRBD2 (5 bases each). Germline V gives CDR1 LNHNV, CDR2 YYDKDF (reference sequence). Deletions cut 0 bases from V and 5 bases from J, with 14 bases between. CDR3 length: 15 amino acids. For the CDR3, the DNA is TGTGCCACCAGCAGAGAATGGGGACGGAAGCACGAGCAGTACTTC. Amino acid sequence: CATSREWGRKHEQYF.

The J gene is TRBJ2-3, the V gene TRBV25-1; TRBD2 is a possible D gene (5 bases). The germline V and J ends were trimmed by 6 bases and 6 bases, with 7 bases remaining between them. Germline CDR1 is MGHDK and CDR2 is SYGVNS. The CDR3 length is 11 residues. The CDR3 loop is CASRSGDTQYF. The CDR3 bases are TGTGCCAGCAGATCGGGGGATACGCAGTATTTT.

This chain connects TRBV29-1 to TRBJ1-1, with D maybe TRBD1 (6 bases). CDR1 SQVTM and CDR2 ANQGSEA come from the germline V gene. The V gene lost 0 bases and the J gene lost 6 bases, with 20 bases spanning the gap. CDR3 length equals 16 residues. Written as DNA, the CDR3 is TGCAGCGTTGAAGATTACGCTCCACAGGGAAACGCTGAAGCTTTCTTT. Its translation: CSVEDYAPQGNAEAFF.

This clonotype has a single count. This chain uses TRBV20-1 with TRBJ1-2; TRBD1 is a possible D gene (6 bases). Trimming left V 1 base short and J 4 bases short, with 10 bases between. CDR1 DFQATT and CDR2 SNEGSKA come from the germline V gene (reference sequence). This CDR3 spans 13 amino acids. The CDR3 reads CSARGQEVYGYTF. CDR3 DNA sequence: TGCAGTGCTAGAGGACAGGAAGTCTATGGCTACACCTTC.

In this sample, this clonotype turned up once. The V call is TRBV27, the J call TRBJ2-7; D gene uncertain. V was shortened by 3 bases and J by 2 bases, with 8 bases between the two germline ends. Germline V CDR1 and CDR2: MNHEY, SMNVEV (reference sequence). The CDR3 totals 13 residues. CDR3 amino acids: CASSFLDAYEQYF. DNA of the CDR3: TGTGCCAGCAGTTTTCTCGATGCCTACGAGCAGTACTTC.

V is TRBV20-1 and J is TRBJ2-3; perhaps TRBD1 as D (6 bases). CDR3 length: 14 residues. Trimming took 6 bases from V and 7 from J, leaving 20 bases between them. The germline gives CDR1 DFQATT, CDR2 SNEGSKA (reference sequence). The DNA for the CDR3 is TGCAGTGCACGGACAGCAACGGACGCCTATACGCAGTATTTT. Its translation is CSARTATDAYTQYF.

J is TRBJ2-5 and V is TRBV27, with D hard to call. Per the germline V gene, CDR1 is MNHEY and CDR2 is SMNVEV (reference sequence). The CDR3 is made up of 12 amino acids. V lost 7 bases to trimming and J lost 7 bases, with 13 bases between them. The CDR3 sequence: CASTDEIRTQYF. The CDR3, as DNA: TGTGCCAGCACTGACGAAATTCGGACCCAGTACTTC.

V and J are TRBV29-1 and TRBJ1-2, with unresolved D. V was shortened by 4 bases and J by 5 bases, with 14 bases between the two germline ends. The CDR3 covers 13 residues. The germline V gene has CDR1 SQVTM and CDR2 ANQGSEA. The CDR3 region is CSVALALGYGYTF. The CDR3 region has the DNA TGCAGCGTTGCCCTGGCGTTAGGTTATGGCTACACCTTC.

The chain employs TRBV2 and TRBJ1-1; D is ambiguous. This CDR3 is built from 12 residues. From germline, CDR1 is SNHLY and CDR2 FYNNEI. V was trimmed by 2 bases and J by 13 bases, leaving 14 bases between them. The chain's CDR3 is CASSEIRAAVFF. CDR3 coding DNA: TGTGCCAGCAGTGAAATCCGGGCCGCGGTTTTCTTT.

The genes are TRBV10-2 and TRBJ1-5; D is uncertain. In germline, CDR1 is WSHSY, CDR2 SAAADI. Trimming cost V 0 bases and J 7 bases, with 13 bases left between them. The CDR3 covers 15 residues. CDR3 sequence (DNA): TGCGCCAGCAGTGAGTCGAGTGCTGGGTACCAGCCCCAGCATTTT. Amino acids: CASSESSAGYQPQHF.

This chain links TRBV3-1 with TRBJ2-1; either TRBD1 or TRBD2 may supply D (6 bases each). The CDR3 extends over 18 amino acids. V gave up 2 bases and J gave up 3 bases, with 20 bases separating them. CDR1 is LGHDT and CDR2 is YNNKEL in the germline V gene (reference sequence). The CDR3 coding sequence is TGTGCCAGCAGCCAAAATGTCCGGGGGCCGTTAGTCTACAATGAGCAGTTCTTC. It translates to CASSQNVRGPLVYNEQFF.

V usage is TRBV6-6 and J usage is TRBJ2-5, with D unresolved. The CDR3 has 13 residues. Germline-derived CDR1 and CDR2 are MNHNY and SVGAGI (reference sequence). V was pared by 0 bases and J by 6 bases, with 8 bases between. The CDR3 here is CASSYSPSKTQYF. The CDR3 nucleotides are TGTGCCAGCAGTTACTCGCCCAGTAAGACCCAGTACTTC.

The chain carries TRBV6-2 or TRBV6-3 and TRBJ2-7; D is unclear. CDR3 length equals 11 residues. V lost 6 bases to trimming and J lost 2 bases, with 5 bases between them. CDR1 is MNHEY and CDR2 is SVGEGT in the germline V gene. The CDR3: CASRVAYEQYF. Written as DNA, the CDR3 is TGTGCCAGCAGGGTAGCCTACGAGCAGTACTTC.

This chain connects TRBV9 to TRBJ2-1, with D uncertain. The CDR3 covers 15 residues. V was clipped by 2 bases and J by 0 bases, with 9 bases between them. Germline assignment: CDR1 SGDLS and CDR2 YYNGEE. CDR3 amino acids: CASSVGASSYNEQFF. The CDR3 DNA is TGTGCCAGCAGCGTGGGCGCTAGCTCCTACAATGAGCAGTTCTTC.

The rearrangement joins TRBV7-9 to TRBJ2-4; TRBD2 is a possible D gene (5 bases). Germline assignment: CDR1 SEHNR and CDR2 FQNEAQ (reference sequence). This CDR3 region has 16 residues. The V and J ends lost 4 bases and 0 bases respectively, with 13 bases between them. CDR3 sequence reads: CASSSPTGLAKNIQYF. The CDR3 nucleotides read TGTGCCAGCAGCTCCCCCACGGGATTAGCCAAAAACATTCAGTACTTC.

The V and J genes are TRBV30 and TRBJ2-3; D uncertain. This CDR3 spans 14 amino acids. The V end lost 0 bases, the J end lost 3 bases, and 10 bases lay between the germline ends. Germline-derived CDR1 and CDR2 are GTSNPN and SVGIG (reference sequence). CDR3 in amino acids: CAWSVAGHTDTQYF. DNA of the CDR3: TGTGCCTGGAGTGTGGCAGGCCATACAGATACGCAGTATTTT.

The chain has TRBV6-2 or TRBV6-3 and TRBJ1-2; unclear D gene. CDR1 is MNHEY and CDR2 is SVGEGT in the germline V gene. CDR3 length equals 13 residues. With 6 bases removed from V and 4 bases from J, the gap between germline ends came to 12 bases. The CDR3 is CASSTGISYGYTF. CDR3 bases: TGTGCCAGCAGCACCGGGATCAGCTATGGCTACACCTTC.